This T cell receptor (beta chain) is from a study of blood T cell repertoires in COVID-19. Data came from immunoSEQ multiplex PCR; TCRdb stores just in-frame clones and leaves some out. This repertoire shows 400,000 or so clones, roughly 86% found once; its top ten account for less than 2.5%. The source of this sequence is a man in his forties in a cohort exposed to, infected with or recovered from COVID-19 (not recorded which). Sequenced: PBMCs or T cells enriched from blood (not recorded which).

The CDR3 spells CASSETTGQKYGYTF. Here the CDR3 DNA reads TGTGCCAGCAGTGAAACAACGGGACAGAAGTATGGCTACACCTTC. The chain has TRBV6-1 and TRBJ1-2; 7 bases are a match to TRBD1. V was clipped by 2 bases and J by 5 bases; unmatched bases: 8. The germline V gene encodes CDR1 MNHNS and CDR2 SASEGT. This CDR3 is built from 15 residues.